The source of this TCR beta chain is a study of OX40 agonist ivuxolimab in advanced cancers. On the study more broadly: Partial responses were seen in three patients, one with hepatocellular carcinoma and two with cutaneous melanoma. The study, taken as a whole, reports: At doses 0.1 to 3.0 mg/kg, CD4+ and CD8+ clones expanded.

CDR3 length: 15 amino acids. V was pared by 3 bases and J by 2 bases, with 10 bases between. CDR1 is SNHLY and CDR2 is FYNNEI in the germline V gene. This clone was recorded only once. The antigen is not known. The table came from immunoSEQ multiplex PCR; TCRdb's copy has only in-frame clones and leaves some out. Among approximately 32,000 clones listed, approximately 85% were seen once. The sequenced sample was CD4+ or CD8+ T cells sorted from blood, obtained in a trial of the OX40 agonist ivuxolimab. The TCR was taken from an adult with an advanced solid tumor such as melanoma, head and neck, liver or kidney cancer. The V and J genes are TRBV2 and TRBJ1-4; D gene unclear. The CDR3 loop reads CASSEGWATNEKLFF. In DNA form, the CDR3 reads TGTGCCAGCAGTGAGGGGTGGGCGACTAATGAAAAACTGTTTTTT.